This T cell receptor beta chain was profiled in a study of blood T cell repertoires in COVID-19. Method: immunoSEQ multiplex PCR; TCRdb's copy keeps in-frame clones and lacks some. The profile covers tens of thousands of clones, with about 90% appearing a single time and 5.1% taken by the ten largest. The CDR3 runs 17 residues. Per the germline V gene, CDR1 is SNHLY and CDR2 is FYNNEI. Trimming pared 0 bases from V and 0 bases from J, leaving 14 bases between. Sequencing input: peripheral blood. This sequence was found in a human donor in a cohort sampled during active COVID-19. This chain uses TRBV2 with TRBJ2-5, with D maybe TRBD1 (6 bases). CDR3 loop: CASSEAGNHRDQETQYF. The CDR3, as DNA: TGTGCCAGCAGTGAAGCGGGAAACCACAGGGACCAAGAGACCCAGTACTTC. Based on the CDR3 plus reference TRBV2 and TRBJ2-5, the full variable domain is EPEVTQTPSHQVTQMGQEVILRCVPISNHLYFYWYRQILGQKVEFLVSFYNNEISEKSEIFDDQFSVERPDGSNFTLKIRSTKLEDSAMYFCASSEAGNHRDQETQYFGPGTRLLVL.